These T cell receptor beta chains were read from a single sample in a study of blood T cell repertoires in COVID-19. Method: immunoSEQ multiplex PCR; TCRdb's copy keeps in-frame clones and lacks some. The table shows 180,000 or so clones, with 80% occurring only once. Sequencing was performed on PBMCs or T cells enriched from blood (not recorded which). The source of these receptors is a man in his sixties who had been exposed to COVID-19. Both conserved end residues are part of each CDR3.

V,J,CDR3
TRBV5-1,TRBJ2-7,CASSFTGEGYEQYF
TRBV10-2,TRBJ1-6,CASSEGAGGGSPLHF
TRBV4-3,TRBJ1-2,CASSQEHSIYGYTF
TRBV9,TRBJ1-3,CASSAGTSGNTIYF
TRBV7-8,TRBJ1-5,CASSPMGASNQPQHF
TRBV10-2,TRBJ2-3,CASRPDGARTDTQYF
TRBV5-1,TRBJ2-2,CASSFREENGELFF
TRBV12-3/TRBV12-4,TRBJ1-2,CASSDRGGYTF
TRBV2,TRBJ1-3,CASSEVSARRLAGNTIYF
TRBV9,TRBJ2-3,CASSVTSGRAVDTQYF
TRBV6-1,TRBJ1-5,CASSDTRWGDSNQPQHF
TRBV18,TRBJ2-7,CASSPATGLAALYEQYF
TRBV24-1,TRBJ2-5,CATSDPSSGSGRETQYF
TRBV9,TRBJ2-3,CASTLGGLAGGGTDTQYF
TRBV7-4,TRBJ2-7,CASSPRSGTYEQYF